This T cell receptor (beta chain) originates from a study of T cell responses to AZD1222 COVID-19 vaccine (dated by TCRdb to the early 2020s). General notes on the study: TCR sequencing was performed for fewer than 250 trial participants, of whom some 200 were given two doses of AZD1222 and around 25 were given two doses of MenACWY control vaccine. Enrollment into the trials was organized by age into subgroups of 18-55, 56-69 and 70-plus years, and those subgroups contained around 150, 28 and 57 TCR-sequenced participants, respectively. Results and caveats for the whole study, not just this receptor: The 56-69-year group was small, and its depth increase did not reach significance, likely because of low power. The whole spike protein was spanned by vaccine-associated CD4 TCRs, and dominant responses were seen in regions 160-218 and 743-854. Nearly half of unique spike-specific TCRs reportedly recognized epitopes outside regions mutated in the B.1.351 and B.1.1.7 variants. Only five to seven AZD1222 recipients were SARS-CoV-2 seropositive at baseline, limiting conclusions about previously exposed vaccinees. Participants were mostly white British and included more females than males, and it was suggested by the authors that clonal diversity may have been underestimated. Because no day 14 peak-response samples were available, the repertoires could be characterized only after the peak T cell response. After two AZD1222 doses, spike-specific TCR breadth and depth were significantly higher than at day 0 and than in MenACWY recipients.

In light of the paper, this sample's time point label describes: about 28 days (+/-7) after the second vaccine dose. Explained via the paper, the treatment or condition label denotes: meningococcal conjugate vaccine given as trial control. The vaccinee samples were drawn from two UK trials, COV001 and COV002, one of which was a single-blind randomized controlled phase 2/3 trial testing AZD1222 (ChAdOx1 nCoV-19) in healthy adults. For TCRbeta chain sequencing, PBMC samples from trial participants were taken at day 0 and at day 28 after the second dose. On this clone: Its recognized antigen is unknown. Qualities for individual bases were not recorded, and no much larger clone is one base off.

The CDR3 regions of human TCRbeta chains were analyzed by immunosequencing. In the authors' own workflow: TCRs in the repertoires were matched against a reference library of SARS-CoV-2-specific TCRs that had been generated with the MIRA antigen-specificity platform. Breadth meant the fraction of unique TCRs that were SARS-CoV-2-associated, whereas depth meant the fraction of total T cells that were SARS-CoV-2-associated. Each spike-specific TCR was assigned to its reactive spike region and to a CD4 or CD8 class using the MIRA data. Log10-transformed breadth and depth values were compared by one-way ANOVA with Sidak's multiple comparisons tests. As stored in TCRdb, this immuneACCESS dataset retains in-frame rearrangements with V and J assigned. A fraction of the clones does not appear; measured against another copy, unresolved V genes explain less than half of the discrepancy, and the remainder lacks a known reason. For V, J and clone size, that table is used; D and trimming come from the DNA. The sample table lists about 180,000 clones, approximately 92% of them with a count of one. The ten biggest clones cover around 0.96% of the sample.

This receptor was obtained from an adult who received the MenACWY meningococcal vaccine as a control. This specimen was peripheral blood, taken 28 days after the second dose of the MenACWY control vaccine.

The nucleotide sequence reads as follows: TGTGCCAGCAGCTCCCGACAGGAGCCTAATGAAAAACTGTTTTTT. Translated, this is CASSSRQEPNEKLFF. This chain is built from TRBV13 and TRBJ1-4; TRBD1 is possibly the D segment (6 matching bases). V lost 4 bases and J lost 3 bases; the stretch between them is 12 bases long. Taken from cysteine to phenylalanine, the CDR3 has 15 residues. The entry retains the CDR3 DNA only, 45 bases that are in frame from base 1. Taken from the germline V gene (reference sequence), the CDR1 and CDR2 loops are PRHDT and FYEKMQ.